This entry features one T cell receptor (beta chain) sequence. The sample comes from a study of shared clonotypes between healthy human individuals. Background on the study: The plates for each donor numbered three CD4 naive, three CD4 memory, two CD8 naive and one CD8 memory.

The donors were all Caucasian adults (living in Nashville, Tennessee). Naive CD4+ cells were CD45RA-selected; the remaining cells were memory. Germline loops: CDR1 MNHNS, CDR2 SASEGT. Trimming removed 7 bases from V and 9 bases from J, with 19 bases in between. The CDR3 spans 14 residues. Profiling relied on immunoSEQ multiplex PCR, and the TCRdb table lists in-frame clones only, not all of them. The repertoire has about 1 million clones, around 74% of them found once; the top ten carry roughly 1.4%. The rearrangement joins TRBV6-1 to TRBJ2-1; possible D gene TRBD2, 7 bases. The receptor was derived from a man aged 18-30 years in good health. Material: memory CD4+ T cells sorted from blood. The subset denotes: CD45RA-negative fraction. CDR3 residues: CASKELGGGGEQFF. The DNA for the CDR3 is TGTGCCAGCAAGGAATTGGGAGGGGGGGGTGAGCAGTTCTTC.